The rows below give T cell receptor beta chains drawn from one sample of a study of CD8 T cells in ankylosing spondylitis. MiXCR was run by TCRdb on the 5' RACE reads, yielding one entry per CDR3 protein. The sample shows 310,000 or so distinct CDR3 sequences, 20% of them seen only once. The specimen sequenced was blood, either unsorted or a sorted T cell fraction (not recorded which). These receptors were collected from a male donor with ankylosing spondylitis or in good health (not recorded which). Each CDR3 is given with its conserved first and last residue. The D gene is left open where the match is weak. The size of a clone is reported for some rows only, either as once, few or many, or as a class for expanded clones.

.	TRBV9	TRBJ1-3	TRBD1	CASSEDRGLTGNTIYF	TGTGCCAGCAGCGAGGACAGGGGGCTGACTGGAAACACCATATATTTT
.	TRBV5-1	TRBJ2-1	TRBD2	CASSWGLDRSSYNEQFF	TGCGCCAGCAGCTGGGGACTAGACCGGAGCTCCTACAATGAGCAGTTCTTC
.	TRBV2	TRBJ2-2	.	CASRLDYPTGELFF	TGTGCCAGCAGGCTCGACTATCCCACCGGGGAGCTGTTTTTT
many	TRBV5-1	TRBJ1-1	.	CASSLVANTEAFF	TGCGCCAGCAGCTTGGTGGCTAACACTGAAGCTTTCTTT
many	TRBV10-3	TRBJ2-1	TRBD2	CAISEASGRGNEQFF	TGTGCCATCAGTGAGGCTAGCGGGAGGGGGAATGAGCAGTTCTTC
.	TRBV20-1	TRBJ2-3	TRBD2	CSALPAGGLSSLTDTQYF	TGCAGTGCTCTGCCCGCGGGAGGGCTCTCATCCCTCACAGATACGCAGTATTTT
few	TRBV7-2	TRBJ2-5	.	CASSLGDDGETQYF	TGTGCCAGCAGCTTAGGGGACGACGGGGAGACCCAGTACTTC
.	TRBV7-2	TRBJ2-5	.	CASSLEVRLLETQYF	TGTGCCAGCAGCTTAGAGGTCCGGTTGTTGGAGACCCAGTACTTC
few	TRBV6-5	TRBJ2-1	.	CASSPQGPEQFF	TGTGCCAGCAGTCCCCAGGGTCCTGAGCAGTTCTTC
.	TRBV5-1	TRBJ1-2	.	CASRAEPHYGYTF	TGCGCCAGCAGAGCGGAGCCCCACTATGGCTACACCTTC
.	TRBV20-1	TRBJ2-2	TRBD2	CSARGLAGAAGELFF	TGCAGTGCTAGGGGACTAGCGGGAGCGGCCGGGGAGCTGTTTTTT
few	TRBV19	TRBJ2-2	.	CASSMRGDNTGELFF	TGTGCCAGTAGTATGAGGGGCGACAACACCGGGGAGCTGTTTTTT
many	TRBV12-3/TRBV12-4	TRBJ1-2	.	CASSFRQRLYGYTF	TGTGCCAGCAGTTTTCGGCAGCGCCTCTATGGCTACACCTTC
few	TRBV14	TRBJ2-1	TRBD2	CASSHYIGTSGSEQFF	TGTGCCAGCAGCCATTACATAGGGACTAGCGGGAGTGAGCAGTTCTTC
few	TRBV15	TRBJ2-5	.	CATSRVTPRGAQETQYF	TGTGCCACCAGCAGAGTTACCCCCAGGGGGGCCCAAGAGACCCAGTACTTC
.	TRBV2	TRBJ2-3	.	CASSVVADTQYF	TGTGCCAGCAGTGTAGTAGCAGATACGCAGTATTTT
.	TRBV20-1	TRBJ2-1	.	CSARDRVGNEQFF	TGCAGTGCTAGAGATCGGGTCGGAAATGAGCAGTTCTTC
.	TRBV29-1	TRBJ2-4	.	CSVKVAKNIQYF	TGCAGCGTTAAAGTAGCCAAAAACATTCAGTACTTC
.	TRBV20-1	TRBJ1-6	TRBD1	CSARLPTGLNSPLHF	TGCAGTGCTAGGCTACCGACAGGGCTCAATTCACCCCTCCACTTT
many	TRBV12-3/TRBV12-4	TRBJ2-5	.	CASAGWWETQYF	TGTGCCAGCGCAGGGTGGTGGGAGACCCAGTACTTC
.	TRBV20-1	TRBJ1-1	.	CSARDRARLMNTEAFF	TGCAGTGCTAGAGATAGGGCCAGACTTATGAACACTGAAGCTTTCTTT
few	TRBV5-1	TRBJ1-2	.	CASSPSEVGYGYTF	TGCGCCAGCAGCCCCTCCGAAGTGGGATATGGCTACACCTTC
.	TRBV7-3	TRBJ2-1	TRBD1	CASSAGQVYNEQFF	TGTGCCAGCAGCGCGGGACAGGTCTACAATGAGCAGTTCTTC
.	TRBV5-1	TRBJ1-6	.	CASSPGRPVEPLHF	TGCGCCAGCAGCCCGGGACGGCCTGTAGAACCCCTCCACTTT
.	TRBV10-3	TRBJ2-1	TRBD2	CAISPTSGAYNEQFF	TGTGCCATCAGTCCGACTAGCGGGGCCTACAATGAGCAGTTCTTC
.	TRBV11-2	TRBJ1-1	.	CASSFGGINTEAFF	TGTGCCAGCAGCTTTGGGGGTATAAACACTGAAGCTTTCTTT
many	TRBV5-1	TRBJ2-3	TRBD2	CASSLGLAGGSDTQYF	TGTGCCAGCAGCTTAGGACTAGCGGGAGGCTCAGATACGCAGTATTTT
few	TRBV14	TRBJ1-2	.	CASSQDLSDVYGYTF	TGTGCCAGCAGCCAAGATTTATCGGACGTATATGGCTACACCTTC
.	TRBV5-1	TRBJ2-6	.	CASSLEGANVLTF	TGCGCCAGCAGCCTGGAGGGGGCCAACGTCCTGACTTTC
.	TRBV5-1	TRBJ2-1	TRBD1	CASSSIGQGGYEQFF	TGCGCCAGCAGCTCGATAGGACAGGGTGGGTATGAGCAGTTCTTC
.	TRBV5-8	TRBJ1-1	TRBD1	CASSWDGRGQTEAFF	TGTGCCAGCAGCTGGGATGGCAGGGGGCAAACTGAAGCTTTCTTT
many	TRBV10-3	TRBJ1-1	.	CAISDKTANTEAFF	TGTGCCATCAGTGACAAGACAGCGAACACTGAAGCTTTCTTT
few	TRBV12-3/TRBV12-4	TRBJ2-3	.	CASSLSGGGARAQYF	TGTGCCAGCAGCCTAAGCGGTGGGGGGGCAAGGGCGCAGTATTTT
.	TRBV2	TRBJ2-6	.	CASSFRDTSSGANVLTF	TGTGCCAGCAGCTTCCGGGACACAAGCTCTGGGGCCAACGTCCTGACTTTC
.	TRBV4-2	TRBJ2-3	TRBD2	CASSPRRGGFSTDTQYF	TGTGCCAGCAGCCCTCGGCGGGGGGGCTTTAGCACAGATACGCAGTATTTT
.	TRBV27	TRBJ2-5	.	CASSSSYQETQYF	TGTGCCAGCAGTTCCTCGTACCAAGAGACCCAGTACTTC
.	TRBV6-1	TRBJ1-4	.	CASRPTGGSEKLFF	TGTGCCAGCAGACCGACAGGCGGAAGTGAAAAACTGTTTTTT
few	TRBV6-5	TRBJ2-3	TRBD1	CASSSLQGSDTQYF	TGTGCCAGCAGTTCCCTACAGGGGTCGGATACGCAGTATTTT
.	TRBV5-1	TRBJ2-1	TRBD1	CASSPGGEVYNEQFF	TGCGCCAGCAGCCCAGGGGGCGAGGTCTACAATGAGCAGTTCTTC
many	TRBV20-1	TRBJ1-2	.	CSASSGAYGYTF	TGCAGTGCCAGTAGCGGGGCCTATGGCTACACCTTC
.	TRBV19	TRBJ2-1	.	CASSTYSVSSNEQFF	TGTGCCAGTAGTACATACAGTGTTTCCAGCAATGAGCAGTTCTTC
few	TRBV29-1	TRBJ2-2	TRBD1	CSVDRGPFSNTGELFF	TGCAGCGTTGACAGGGGGCCCTTTTCGAACACCGGGGAGCTGTTTTTT
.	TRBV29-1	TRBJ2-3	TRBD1	CSVDGGGTGGTDTQYF	TGCAGCGTTGACGGGGGCGGGACAGGCGGCACAGATACGCAGTATTTT
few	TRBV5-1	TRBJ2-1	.	CASRFMGGEQFF	TGCGCCAGCAGATTCATGGGGGGTGAGCAGTTCTTC
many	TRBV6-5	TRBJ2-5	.	CASRFTRWETQYF	TGTGCCAGCAGATTCACTAGGTGGGAGACCCAGTACTTC
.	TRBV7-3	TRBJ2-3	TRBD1	CASSPQGFTDTQYF	TGTGCCAGCAGCCCACAGGGGTTCACAGATACGCAGTATTTT
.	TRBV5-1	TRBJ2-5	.	CASSPLTVQETQYF	TGCGCCAGCAGCCCCCTCACGGTCCAAGAGACCCAGTACTTC
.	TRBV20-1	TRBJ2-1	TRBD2	CSASSPSGSSYNEQFF	TGCAGTGCTAGTTCCCCAAGCGGGAGTTCGTACAATGAGCAGTTCTTC
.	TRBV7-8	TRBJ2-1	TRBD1	CASSLVGTAYNEQFF	TGTGCCAGCAGCTTAGTCGGGACAGCCTACAATGAGCAGTTCTTC
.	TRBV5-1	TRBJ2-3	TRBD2	CASSLMGGITDTQYF	TGCGCCAGCAGCTTGATGGGAGGGATCACAGATACGCAGTATTTT
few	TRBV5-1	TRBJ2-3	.	CASSPEDGTDTQYF	TGCGCCAGCAGTCCAGAAGACGGCACAGATACGCAGTATTTT
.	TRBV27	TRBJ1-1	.	CASTLGTEAFF	TGTGCCAGCACCCTTGGCACTGAAGCTTTCTTT